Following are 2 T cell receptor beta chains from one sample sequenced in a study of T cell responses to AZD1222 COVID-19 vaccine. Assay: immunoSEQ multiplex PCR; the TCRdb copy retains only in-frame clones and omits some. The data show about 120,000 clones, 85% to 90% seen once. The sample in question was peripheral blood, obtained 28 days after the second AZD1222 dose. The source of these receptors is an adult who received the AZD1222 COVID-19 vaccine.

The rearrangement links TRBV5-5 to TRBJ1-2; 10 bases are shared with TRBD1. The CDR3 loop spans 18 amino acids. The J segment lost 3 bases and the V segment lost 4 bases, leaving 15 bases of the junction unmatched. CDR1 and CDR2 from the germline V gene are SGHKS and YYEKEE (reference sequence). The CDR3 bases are TGTGCCAGCAGCCCGGGGCCAACCGGGACAGGGGACTACTATGGCTACACCTTC. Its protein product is CASSPGPTGTGDYYGYTF.

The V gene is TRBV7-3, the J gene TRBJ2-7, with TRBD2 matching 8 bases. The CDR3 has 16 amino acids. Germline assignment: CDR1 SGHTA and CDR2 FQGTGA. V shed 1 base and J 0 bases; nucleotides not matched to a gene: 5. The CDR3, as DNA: TGTGCCAGCAGCTTAAGTCCGACTAGCGCCTCCTACGAGCAGTACTTC. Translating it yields CASSLSPTSASYEQYF. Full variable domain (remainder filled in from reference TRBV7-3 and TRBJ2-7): GAGVSQTPSNKVTEKGKYVELRCDPISGHTALYWYRQSLGQGPEFLIYFQGTGAADDSGLPNDRFFAVRPEGSVSTLKIQRTERGDSAVYLCASSLSPTSASYEQYFGPGTRLTVT.